This entry lists 17 T cell receptor beta chains sequenced from one sample in a study of blood T cell repertoires in COVID-19. Assay: immunoSEQ multiplex PCR; the TCRdb copy retains only in-frame clones and omits some. The sample yields some 130,000 clones, approximately 90% seen once. Material for sequencing was peripheral blood. These receptors came from a man between 70 and 80 years old with active COVID-19.

This chain connects TRBV3-1 (or the pseudogene TRBV3-2) to TRBJ1-3; the D gene is possibly TRBD1 (5 bases). CDR3 length: 15 residues. CDR1 LGHDT and CDR2 YNNKEL come from the germline V gene (reference sequence). The V end was cut by 4 bases, the J end by 0 bases, with 10 bases between. The CDR3 loop is CASSPGLTSGNTIYF. DNA for the CDR3: TGTGCCAGCAGCCCGGGACTCACCTCTGGAAACACCATATATTTT.

As DNA, the CDR3 is TGTGCCACCTCAGGGGTCGGTGGCTACACCTTC. It translates to CATSGVGGYTF. The rearrangement joins TRBV28 to TRBJ1-2, with D possibly TRBD1 on 6 matching bases. Germline V gene sequence: CDR1 MDHEN, CDR2 SYDVKM. V was trimmed by 10 bases and J by 7 bases, leaving 13 bases between them. This CDR3 spans 11 amino acids.

The chain has TRBV7-2 and TRBJ1-2; tentatively, D is TRBD1 (5 bases). Trimming removed 5 bases at V and 2 bases at J, with 15 bases between. This CDR3 is built from 15 residues. Germline V CDR1 and CDR2: SGHTA, FQGNSA. The DNA of the CDR3 is TGTGCCAGCAGCCTAACCCAGGGCAGCAACTATGGCTACACCTTC. Translation: CASSLTQGSNYGYTF.

V gene TRBV5-4 combines with J gene TRBJ1-2; possibly TRBD1 for D (6 bases). Deletions cut 3 bases from V and 3 bases from J, with 12 bases between. The CDR3 covers 14 residues. Germline V gene sequence: CDR1 SGHNT, CDR2 YYREEE (reference sequence). The CDR3 is CASSWGGADYGYTF. In DNA, the CDR3 is TGTGCCAGCAGCTGGGGGGGGGCGGACTATGGCTACACCTTC.

The rearrangement joins TRBV30 to TRBJ2-3; 8 bases line up with TRBD2. CDR3 length equals 13 residues. V shed 3 bases, J shed 5 bases, and the junction held 4 bases outside the gene matches. Germline values: CDR1 GTSNPN, CDR2 SVGIG (reference sequence). CDR3 DNA sequence: TGTGCCTGGAGGGGGACTAGTTTAGATACGCAGTATTTT. Amino acids: CAWRGTSLDTQYF.

The chain employs TRBV28 and TRBJ2-7; D unclear. CDR1 is MDHEN and CDR2 is SYDVKM in the germline V gene. This CDR3 region has 16 residues. V shed 5 bases and J shed 2 bases, with 19 bases lying between them. This chain's CDR3 is CASSTITGSKAYEQYF. CDR3 sequence (DNA): TGTGCCAGCAGTACCATCACCGGGTCTAAGGCCTACGAGCAGTACTTC.

The V and J genes are TRBV7-3 and TRBJ1-1; D not certain. Germline CDR1 is SGHTA and CDR2 is FQGTGA. Trimming pared 5 bases from V and 1 base from J, leaving 11 bases between. The length of the CDR3 is 14 residues. Here the CDR3 DNA reads TGTGCCAGCAGCCCTACGGCGGAGAACACTGAAGCTTTCTTT. It translates to CASSPTAENTEAFF.

The chain joins TRBV7-2 to TRBJ2-5; 8 bases are a match to TRBD2. Germline CDR1 and CDR2: SGHTA and FQGNSA. After removal of 2 bases from V and 3 bases from J, the junction contained 5 bases not matched to a gene. The CDR3 has 15 amino acids. CDR3 in amino acids: CASSLTGRGEETQYF. DNA of the CDR3: TGTGCCAGCAGCTTAACAGGGCGGGGGGAAGAGACCCAGTACTTC. Filled out from reference TRBV7-2 and TRBJ2-5, the complete variable domain reads GAGVSQSPSNKVTEKGKDVELRCDPISGHTALYWYRQSLGQGLEFLIYFQGNSAPDKSGLPSDRFSAERTGGSVSTLTIQRTQQEDSAVYLCASSLTGRGEETQYFGPGTRLLVL.

This chain links TRBV19 with TRBJ2-6; D may be TRBD1 (6 bases). This CDR3 has 16 amino acids. Germline V lookup: CDR1 LNHDA, CDR2 SQIVND (reference sequence). Trimming pared 1 base from V and 0 bases from J, leaving 7 bases between. Here the CDR3 reads CASSIGQVSGANVLTF. CDR3 bases: TGTGCCAGTAGTATAGGACAGGTCTCTGGGGCCAACGTCCTGACTTTC.

This CDR3 is CASSLTSVPGELFF. The CDR3 nucleotides are TGTGCCAGCAGCTTAACGTCGGTCCCCGGGGAGCTGTTTTTT. This chain joins TRBV7-2 and TRBJ2-2; D is undetermined. CDR1 SGHTA and CDR2 FQGNSA come from the germline V gene. The germline V and J ends were trimmed by 2 bases and 6 bases, with 10 bases remaining between them. The CDR3 contains 14 residues.

This chain uses TRBV5-1 with TRBJ2-1, with 7 bases fitting TRBD1. Germline CDR1 is SGHRS and CDR2 is YFSETQ. The trim removed 1 base at V and 5 bases at J, leaving 9 bases unmatched. There are 16 residues in the CDR3. This CDR3 is CASSLYHLTGNNEQFF. The CDR3 nucleotides read TGCGCCAGCAGCTTGTATCACTTGACAGGGAACAATGAGCAGTTCTTC.

The J gene is TRBJ1-1, the V gene TRBV9; TRBD1 matches at 10 bases. J was trimmed by 2 bases and V by 4 bases; bases with no gene match: 8. The CDR3 totals 16 residues. Germline lookup yields CDR1 SGDLS and CDR2 YYNGEE. The CDR3: CASSPRTGGSNTEAFF. The CDR3 nucleotides read TGTGCCAGCAGCCCTCGGACAGGGGGTTCAAACACTGAAGCTTTCTTT. Full variable domain (rest looked up from reference TRBV9 and TRBJ1-1): DSGVTQTPKHLITATGQRVTLRCSPRSGDLSVYWYQQSLDQGLQFLIQYYNGEERAKGNILERFSAQQFPDLHSELNLSSLELGDSALYFCASSPRTGGSNTEAFFGQGTRLTVV.

V usage is TRBV6-5 and J usage is TRBJ2-7; 8 bases fit TRBD1. This CDR3 spans 13 amino acids. The junction had 5 bases not matched to a gene; V was cut back by 6 bases and J by 4 bases. The germline V gene encodes CDR1 MNHEY and CDR2 SVGAGI. CDR3 protein: CASSPRTGYEQYF. The CDR3 nucleotides are TGTGCCAGCAGCCCCAGGACAGGGTACGAGCAGTACTTC.

This clone was found once. The V call is TRBV5-1, the J call TRBJ1-1; D gene unclear. Germline CDR1 SGHRS, CDR2 YFSETQ. V was clipped by 2 bases and J by 2 bases, with 7 bases between them. This CDR3 spans 13 amino acids. CDR3 nucleotide sequence: TGCGCCAGCAGCTTCGGGGATAACACTGAAGCTTTCTTT. As protein: CASSFGDNTEAFF.

The rearrangement links TRBV18 to TRBJ2-7, with 8 bases aligning to TRBD2. Trimming cost V 7 bases and J 5 bases; bases outside gene matches: 7. Germline CDR1 is KGHSH and CDR2 is LQKENI. The CDR3 is 13 amino acids. The CDR3 here is CASFSGLEDEQYF. The CDR3 region has the DNA TGTGCCAGCTTCTCGGGACTAGAGGACGAGCAGTACTTC.

The chain combines TRBV6-2 or TRBV6-3 with TRBJ1-1; D might be TRBD1 (5 bases). This CDR3 has 12 amino acids. Germline V gives CDR1 MNHEY, CDR2 SVGEGT. Between the trimmed V and J ends, which lost 5 bases and 4 bases, there was a span of 8 bases. The CDR3 nucleotides read TGTGCCAGCAGTACAGGAGTCACTGAAGCTTTCTTT. Residues: CASSTGVTEAFF.

The chain joins TRBV29-1 to TRBJ2-1, with 12 bases identical to TRBD1. With V trimmed by 7 bases and J by 6 bases, 4 bases remained unmatched. In germline, CDR1 is SQVTM, CDR2 ANQGSEA. The CDR3 extends over 13 amino acids. The CDR3 here is CSGDRGLGNEQFF. CDR3 DNA sequence: TGCAGCGGGGACAGGGGGCTCGGCAATGAGCAGTTCTTC.